This T cell receptor (beta chain) was profiled in a study of T cell clonality in common variable immunodeficiency. Generated by immunoSEQ multiplex PCR, the TCRdb table keeps only in-frame clones and is missing some. The sample counts tens of thousands of clones, none seen once; the ten largest own 3% to 3.5%. Trimming at V came to 7 bases and at J to 6 bases, leaving 8 bases not matched to a gene. The CDR3 consists of 12 residues. Germline V lookup: CDR1 SQVTM, CDR2 ANQGSEA. In this sample, this clone turned up many times. The read terminates 3 residues ahead of where the CDR3 ends, so the germline J gene completes it.

The sequencing sample was made of peripheral blood mononuclear cells. The J gene is TRBJ2-7, the V gene TRBV29-1, with 8 bases matching TRBD1. The receptor was derived from a person aged 18 to 69 in good health. CDR3 sequence: CSARTGRTEQYF. CDR3 DNA, as far as it was read: TGCAGCGCCCGGACAGGGAGGACCGAG.